This T cell receptor beta chain derives from a study of graft-versus-host responses after intestinal transplantation. For the study at large: Recipients got multivisceral, liver-intestinal, or isolated intestinal transplants. Among the recipients, all got anti-thymocyte globulin induction and then tacrolimus and steroids for around 3 years. Study conclusions and caveats: Graft-donor T cell macrochimerism in patients accompanied high graft-versus-host to host-versus-graft clonal ratios in allografts. Recipient marrow held GvH clones, some first seen in ileum or blood.

The assay was immunoSEQ multiplex PCR, and TCRdb's table has in-frame clones only and misses some. The repertoire holds 40,000 or so clones, with roughly nine tenths as singletons. Concerning this clone: Its antigen is not identified.

CDR3 length: 17 residues. In germline, CDR1 is SGHNT, CDR2 YYREEE (reference sequence). V lost 6 bases, J lost 5 bases, and 21 bases lay in between. The TCR comes from a human patient who received an intestinal transplant, so some T cells may come from the graft donor. The V call is TRBV5-4, the J call TRBJ1-6; D might be TRBD1 (5 bases). The specimen was PBMCs, collected 260 to 280 days after transplant. CDR3 bases: TGTGCCAGCACCCGGGGGGGACCGTATAACAATAATTCACCCCTCCACTTT. Translation: CASTRGGPYNNNSPLHF.